One and the same sample provided the 21 T cell receptor beta chains below, sequenced in a study of T cell responses to AZD1222 COVID-19 vaccine (dated by TCRdb to the early 2020s). Preparation of the library involved the immunoSEQ multiplex PCR assay. Sourced from immuneACCESS, this table was stored by TCRdb with only in-frame sequences that have V and J called. A share of the clones is absent; for the studies checked, an unresolved V gene accounts for under half, and the remainder has no known explanation. The sample data list some 110,000 clones, and approximately 85% of these were observed just once. The ten largest account for roughly 3.8% of the sample. The time point label on this specimen signifies: baseline before first vaccination. The label giving this sample's treatment or condition can be read as: meningococcal conjugate vaccine given as trial control. The sequencing used peripheral blood, collected on day 0 of MenACWY control vaccination. Receptors were obtained from an adult in good health.

CDR3 coding DNA: TGTGCCAGCAGCTTGGTCAGCAATCAGCCCCAGCATTTT. Translation gives CASSLVSNQPQHF. This chain connects TRBV6-2 or TRBV6-3 to TRBJ1-5; D is undetermined. Germline CDR1 reads MNHEY; CDR2 reads SVGEGT. V lost 6 bases and J lost 1, with 7 bases in between. The CDR3 is 13 residues long.

The chain joins TRBV6-2 or TRBV6-3 to TRBJ1-2; 7 bases agree with TRBD1. Germline loops: CDR1 MNHEY, CDR2 SVGEGT. The J segment lost 6 bases and the V segment lost 2 bases, leaving 3 bases of the junction unmatched. The CDR3 runs 13 residues. The CDR3 is CASSYDDRDGYTF. In DNA, the CDR3 is TGTGCCAGCAGTTACGACGACAGGGATGGCTACACCTTC.

The rearrangement joins TRBV7-3 to TRBJ1-2; D unclear. The V gene lost 7 bases and the J gene lost 5 bases, with 20 bases spanning the gap. CDR1 is SGHTA, CDR2 FQGTGA, per germline. This CDR3 spans 15 amino acids. CDR3 amino acids: CASTASPGDLYGYTF. CDR3 DNA: TGTGCCAGCACCGCCTCCCCCGGAGACTTGTATGGCTACACCTTC.

The chain employs TRBV11-2 and TRBJ2-3; TRBD1 matches 8 bases. The V gene's germline CDR1 is SGHAT and CDR2 FQNNGV. Losses at the gene ends were 1 base for V and 3 bases for J; bases not matched to a gene: 6. The length of the CDR3 is 16 residues. This CDR3 reads CASSLVLTGVTDTQYF. DNA of the CDR3: TGTGCCAGCAGCTTAGTTCTGACAGGGGTTACAGATACGCAGTATTTT.

The chain uses TRBV14 and TRBJ1-1; no definite D call. The CDR3 contains 12 residues. V gave up 6 bases and J gave up 0 bases, with 5 bases separating them. Germline V gives CDR1 SGHDN, CDR2 FVKESK. CDR3 region: CASSQLNTEAFF. Here the CDR3 DNA reads TGTGCCAGCAGTCAACTGAACACTGAAGCTTTCTTT.

The V gene is TRBV3-1 (or the pseudogene TRBV3-2), the J gene TRBJ1-1; D not resolved. Trimming stripped 4 bases from V and 10 bases from J, with 22 bases between. The germline CDR1 and CDR2 sequences are LGHDT and YNNKEL (reference sequence). The CDR3 is 15 residues long. The chain's CDR3 is CASSPQGIGGVTAFF. The CDR3 nucleotides read TGTGCCAGCAGCCCCCAAGGAATAGGCGGTGTTACAGCTTTCTTT.

This chain links TRBV20-1 with TRBJ1-3, with D possibly being TRBD1 (5 bases). The CDR3 covers 16 residues. From germline, CDR1 is DFQATT and CDR2 SNEGSKA (reference sequence). Trimming took off 3 bases at V and 0 bases at J, with 15 bases between the two ends. The CDR3 coding sequence is TGCAGTGCTAGTAGGCAGGGCATAACCTCTGGAAACACCATATATTTT. Translating it yields CSASRQGITSGNTIYF.

This clone was counted a few times. The rearrangement joins TRBV7-2 to TRBJ2-1, with 8 bases lining up with TRBD2. Germline V CDR1 and CDR2: SGHTA, FQGNSA. The CDR3 runs 17 residues. Trimming removed 2 bases from V and 5 bases from J; junction bases left unmatched: 11. In DNA form, the CDR3 reads TGTGCCAGCAGCTTACCCTGGCGGGGGGCTCCCAACAATGAGCAGTTCTTC. This codes for CASSLPWRGAPNNEQFF. Full variable domain (outside the CDR3, taken from reference TRBV7-2 and TRBJ2-1): GAGVSQSPSNKVTEKGKDVELRCDPISGHTALYWYRQSLGQGLEFLIYFQGNSAPDKSGLPSDRFSAERTGGSVSTLTIQRTQQEDSAVYLCASSLPWRGAPNNEQFFGPGTRLTVL.

The V and J genes are TRBV7-2 and TRBJ1-4; perhaps TRBD1 as D (6 bases). Germline CDR1 is SGHTA and CDR2 is FQGNSA. The CDR3 runs to 14 residues. The ends were cut back, 5 bases at V and 5 bases at J, with 12 bases in the middle. CDR3 sequence (DNA): TGTGCCAGCAGCGGGACATACGGGAATGAAAAACTGTTTTTT. The encoded protein is CASSGTYGNEKLFF.

V usage is TRBV4-3 and J usage is TRBJ2-7; weak D call: TRBD1 (7 bases). This CDR3 region has 15 residues. Germline CDR1 and CDR2: LGHNA and YSLEER. V lost 0 bases and J 2 bases, leaving 11 bases between the germline ends. In nucleotides, the CDR3 is TGCGCCAGCAGCCAAGATGGAGGGGGCCCCTACGAGCAGTACTTC. This sequence encodes CASSQDGGGPYEQYF.

V gene TRBV19 combines with J gene TRBJ1-5; TRBD1 matches at 12 bases. Trimming took 2 bases from V and 11 from J; bases not matched to a gene: 7. Germline V lookup: CDR1 LNHDA, CDR2 SQIVND (reference sequence). This CDR3 has 15 residues. The CDR3 sequence is CASSITPGQGAAQHF. DNA of the CDR3: TGTGCCAGTAGTATAACCCCGGGACAGGGGGCAGCCCAGCATTTT.

The chain has TRBV28 and TRBJ2-7, with D maybe TRBD1 (5 bases). The CDR3 spans 15 residues. The germline CDR1 and CDR2 sequences are MDHEN and SYDVKM. The ends were cut back, 7 bases at V and 1 base at J, with 17 bases in the middle. CDR3 bases: TGTGCCAGCACAGGGCCGGTGGTCTCTTCCTACGAGCAGTACTTC. This sequence encodes CASTGPVVSSYEQYF.

The gene calls are TRBV27 and TRBJ2-7; possibly TRBD1 for D (7 bases). Germline V gives CDR1 MNHEY, CDR2 SMNVEV (reference sequence). The ends were cut back, 5 bases at V and 7 bases at J, with 12 bases in the middle. This CDR3 spans 12 amino acids. The CDR3 DNA reads as TGTGCCAGCAGTACGACAGGGAGGGAGCAGTACTTC. It yields the protein CASSTTGREQYF.

V usage is TRBV5-1 and J usage is TRBJ2-7; 10 nucleotides align to TRBD1. The V and J ends lost 3 bases and 6 bases, in that order; junction bases with no gene match: 6. Germline CDR1 reads SGHRS; CDR2 reads YFSETQ. This CDR3 has 14 amino acids. The DNA of the CDR3 is TGCGCCAGCAGCTCCCGACAGGGGGCAGGCGAGCAGTACTTC. Protein product: CASSSRQGAGEQYF.

The rearrangement joins TRBV7-6 to TRBJ1-1; TRBD1 agrees at 11 bases. Per germline, CDR1 SGHVS and CDR2 FNYEAQ. V shed 5 bases, J shed 1 base, and the junction held 6 bases outside the gene matches. The CDR3 spans 16 residues. The CDR3 spells CASSTGQGVSNTEAFF. The CDR3 bases are TGTGCCAGCAGCACGGGACAGGGGGTTTCGAACACTGAAGCTTTCTTT.

The chain combines TRBV28 with TRBJ1-3; D is uncertain. Germline V gene lookup returns CDR1 MDHEN and CDR2 SYDVKM. The V and J ends lost 6 bases and 4 bases respectively, with 10 bases between them. This CDR3 has 13 amino acids. The CDR3 spells CASSRASGNTIYF. The CDR3 DNA sequence: TGTGCCAGCAGCCGCGCGTCGGGAAACACCATATATTTT.

This chain links TRBV24-1 with TRBJ2-3, with TRBD2 identical over 9 bases. Germline CDR1 KGHDR, CDR2 SFDVKD. The CDR3 covers 17 residues. V dropped 10 bases and J dropped 3; count of bases not matched to a gene: 16. CDR3 nucleotides: TGTGCCACTATGGGCGGGGGGGCATCGGTCGGAACAGATACGCAGTATTTT. Its protein product is CATMGGGASVGTDTQYF.

The chain combines TRBV6-5 with TRBJ2-3, with D unclear. Deletions cut 6 bases from V and 1 base from J, with 14 bases between. Per the germline V gene, CDR1 is MNHEY and CDR2 is SVGAGI. This CDR3 is built from 15 residues. The CDR3 reads CASRPPGYGTDTQYF. CDR3 DNA sequence: TGTGCCAGCAGACCCCCCGGATATGGCACAGATACGCAGTATTTT.

This sequence joins TRBV4-1 and TRBJ2-7; either TRBD1 or TRBD2 may supply D (5 bases each). V was cut by 3 bases and J by 2 bases, with 14 bases left in between. Germline CDR1 is MGHRA and CDR2 is YSYEKL. The CDR3 is 15 residues long. CDR3 nucleotide sequence: TGCGCCAGCAGCCAGGGGACCGGAGGAACCTACGAGCAGTACTTC. It encodes CASSQGTGGTYEQYF.

A word on this clone: The same CDR3 also results from other DNA sequences found in this sample. The CDR3 reads CASSPTLNTGELFF. Here the CDR3 DNA reads TGTGCCAGCTCACCGACACTGAACACCGGGGAGCTGTTTTTT. This chain links TRBV18 with TRBJ2-2; unclear D gene. Between the trimmed V and J ends, which lost 3 bases and 1 base, there was a span of 6 bases. The germline V gene encodes CDR1 KGHSH and CDR2 LQKENI. The CDR3 has 14 residues. The full variable domain, its missing parts supplied by reference TRBV18 and TRBJ2-2, is NAGVMQNPRHLVRRRGQEARLRCSPMKGHSHVYWYRQLPEEGLKFMVYLQKENIIDESGMPKERFSAEFPKEGPSILRIQQVVRGDSAAYFCASSPTLNTGELFFGEGSRLTVL.

The gene calls are TRBV3-1 (or the pseudogene TRBV3-2) and TRBJ2-3; D is possibly TRBD2 (6 bases). This CDR3 comprises 15 residues. CDR1 and CDR2 (germline): LGHDT, YNNKEL (reference sequence). Trimming cost V 4 bases and J 2 bases, with 13 bases left between them. The CDR3 sequence is CASSPRRGYTDTQYF. In nucleotides, the CDR3 is TGTGCCAGCAGCCCGCGGAGGGGATACACAGATACGCAGTATTTT.